This TCR beta chain was identified in a study of T cell responses to AZD1222 COVID-19 vaccine. V was pared by 8 bases and J by 1 base, with 2 bases between. The CDR3 contains 11 residues. In germline, CDR1 is SNHLY, CDR2 FYNNEI. Assay: immunoSEQ multiplex PCR; the TCRdb copy retains only in-frame clones and omits some. The sample has about 140,000 clones; roughly 92% are singletons. The chain links TRBV2 to TRBJ2-2, with unresolved D. Sequencing was performed on peripheral blood, taken on day 0 of AZD1222 vaccination. The TCR comes from an adult in good health. The chain's CDR3 is CASRNTGELFF. The CDR3 nucleotides are TGTGCCAGCCGGAACACCGGGGAGCTGTTTTTT.